This entry describes one T cell receptor beta chain. Antigen: not known. Trimming at V came to 5 bases and at J to 2 bases, leaving 4 bases not matched to a gene. Germline V gives CDR1 MNHEY, CDR2 SMNVEV (reference sequence). The CDR3 runs 14 residues. The data were produced by immunoSEQ multiplex PCR, yet TCRdb's version contains in-frame clones alone and is incomplete. The sample yields about 95,000 clones, approximately 86% seen once. These data originate in a study of OX40 agonist ivuxolimab in advanced cancers. Study in general: Subjects had a mean age of roughly 60 years, with a range of roughly 20 to 79; more than 75% were male. One patient with hepatocellular carcinoma and two with cutaneous melanoma, three in all, had partial responses.

Study-level findings and limits: It was also the case that some nonresponders had low normalized T-cell clonal expansion. Compared with others, partial responders at 0.1-3.0 mg/kg displayed clonal expansion among the lowest.

This sample comprised CD4+ or CD8+ T cells sorted from blood, obtained in a trial of the OX40 agonist ivuxolimab. The genes are TRBV27 and TRBJ2-3, with 7 bases lining up with TRBD2. This TCR was sampled from an adult with an advanced solid tumor such as melanoma, head and neck, liver or kidney cancer. CDR3 nucleotide sequence: TGTGCCAGCAGTATAGGACTAGACACAGATACGCAGTATTTT. This codes for CASSIGLDTDTQYF.